The rows below give T cell receptor beta chains drawn from one sample of a study of siplizumab effects on memory and regulatory T cells. Repertoires were generated with immunoSEQ multiplex PCR, while TCRdb's copy carries only in-frame clones and drops some. This table holds over 55,000 clones, around four fifths found once. Input material: memory CD4+ T cells sorted from blood. The receptor source for this set is a human donor in good health. Each CDR3 is given with its conserved first and last residue. The D gene is left open where the match is weak. Clone size is given for some rows only: seen once, a few or many times, or a class if the clone is expanded.

>TRBD2|NA|TRBV7-9|TRBJ2-1
CASSLKAGGPHEQFF
TGTGCCAGCAGCCTCAAAGCGGGAGGCCCCCATGAGCAGTTCTTC
>NA|NA|TRBV6-6|TRBJ2-7
CASSYKQATSYEQYF
TGTGCCAGCAGTTACAAACAGGCCACCTCCTACGAGCAGTACTTC
>TRBD2|NA|TRBV12-5|TRBJ2-7
CASGLAFIPGLAGGSSYEQYF
TGTGCTAGTGGTTTGGCCTTCATCCCGGGACTAGCGGGAGGCAGCTCCTACGAGCAGTACTTC
>NA|NA|TRBV2|TRBJ1-5
CASSPDRRNQPQHF
TGTGCCAGCAGTCCTGACAGACGCAATCAGCCCCAGCATTTT
>NA|NA|TRBV2|TRBJ1-1
CASRRTEAEAFF
TGTGCCAGCAGGCGGACAGAGGCTGAAGCTTTCTTT
>TRBD1|few|TRBV6-1|TRBJ2-7
CASSWGTGGAGEQYF
TGTGCCAGCAGTTGGGGGACAGGGGGCGCGGGGGAGCAGTACTTC
>NA|NA|TRBV18|TRBJ1-3
CASSPSQGNTIYF
TGTGCCAGCTCACCGTCACAAGGAAACACCATATATTTT
>NA|NA|TRBV29-1|TRBJ1-5
CSAAGDNQPQHF
TGCAGCGCCGCCGGGGACAATCAGCCCCAGCATTTT
>NA|NA|TRBV9|TRBJ2-2
CASSAAGVGELFF
TGTGCCAGCAGCGCTGCAGGGGTCGGGGAGCTGTTTTTT
>TRBD1|few|TRBV6-1|TRBJ2-7
CASNLDRGRYEQYF
TGTGCCAGCAACCTAGACAGGGGAAGATACGAGCAGTACTTC
>NA|NA|TRBV19|TRBJ2-5
CASKPPGGLSGETQYF
TGTGCCAGTAAACCCCCCGGCGGACTAAGCGGGGAGACCCAGTACTTC
>NA|NA|TRBV4-1|TRBJ2-5
CASSQEGNLWRETQYF
TGCGCCAGCAGCCAAGAAGGGAATCTATGGCGGGAGACCCAGTACTTC
>NA|once|TRBV7-2|TRBJ2-5
CASSPQSGTQYF
TGTGCCAGCAGCCCACAATCAGGGACCCAGTACTTC
>TRBD1|few|TRBV2|TRBJ2-7
CASSWTGGSSYEQYF
TGTGCCAGCAGTTGGACAGGGGGCTCATCCTACGAGCAGTACTTC
>TRBD2|once|TRBV19|TRBJ2-1
CASSPSGGASYNEQFF
TGTGCCAGTAGTCCGAGCGGGGGGGCTTCCTACAATGAGCAGTTCTTC
>NA|NA|TRBV6-6|TRBJ1-2
CASSYRKTGNYGYTF
TGTGCCAGCAGTTACCGGAAAACAGGGAACTATGGCTACACCTTC
>NA|NA|TRBV5-1|TRBJ1-4
CASSLSGSDATNEKLFF
TGCGCCAGCAGCTTGTCGGGCTCGGACGCAACTAATGAAAAACTGTTTTTT
>NA|NA|TRBV18|TRBJ2-2
CASSSLLDPNTGELFF
TGTGCCAGCTCATCTCTCTTGGACCCGAACACCGGGGAGCTGTTTTTT
>NA|NA|TRBV2|TRBJ1-2
CASITAKAGYGYTF
TGTGCCAGCATTACAGCCAAAGCGGGCTATGGCTACACCTTC
>TRBD1|NA|TRBV7-2|TRBJ1-2
CASTGPSEGQVIYGYTF
TGTGCCAGCACCGGCCCCTCCGAAGGACAGGTTATCTATGGCTACACCTTC
>NA|once|TRBV4-2|TRBJ2-7
CASSQGPSAEEQYF
TGTGCCAGCAGCCAAGGTCCTAGCGCTGAAGAGCAGTACTTC
>TRBD1|few|TRBV30|TRBJ2-1
CAAQRDSNEQFF
TGTGCCGCCCAGAGGGACAGCAATGAGCAGTTCTTC
>NA|NA|TRBV19|TRBJ2-7
CASSLTYEQYF
TGTGCCAGTAGTCTAACCTACGAGCAGTACTTC
>NA|NA|TRBV7-8|TRBJ2-7
CASSIRGPYEQYF
TGTGCCAGCAGTATCAGGGGCCCCTACGAGCAGTACTTC